This T cell receptor (beta chain) was sequenced in a study of a mutant IDH1 vaccine in newly diagnosed glioma. Overall study context: With temozolomide cycles, or 4-6 weeks after radiotherapy alone, vaccination was started. Pretreatment consisted of radiotherapy, temozolomide, or both, with most receiving both. Overall study findings and caveats: Changes to the top peripheral T cell clonotypes appeared unrelated to pseudoprogression.

Time point described: week 35, safety follow-up. The study gave 300 ug of mutant IDH1 20-mer peptide per vaccine dose, with topical imiquimod. Patients, over weeks 1, 3, 5, 7, 11, 15, 19 and 23, received a total of eight vaccinations. Concerning this clone: The target antigen is unknown.

The method was immunoSEQ multiplex PCR; TCRdb's version includes in-frame clones alone and lacks a portion of them. Counted here are about 32,000 clones, approximately 78% occurring once; the ten biggest clones make up 11%. The TCR was taken from a middle-aged woman with glioma. Sequencing used PBMCs, obtained from a glioma patient whose treatment included an IDH1 peptide vaccine.

Here the CDR3 reads CAWSENHGLAGNYEQYF. The CDR3 bases are TGTGCCTGGAGTGAGAATCATGGCCTAGCGGGGAACTACGAGCAGTACTTC. This chain connects TRBV30 to TRBJ2-7, with 9 bases fitting TRBD2. The CDR3 extends over 17 amino acids. The J segment lost 3 bases and the V segment lost 1 base, leaving 13 bases of the junction unmatched. The germline gives CDR1 GTSNPN, CDR2 SVGIG (reference sequence).